Below, 20 T cell receptor beta chains from the same sample are listed, as sequenced in a study of cytomegalovirus exposure and HLA in healthy donors. PCR primers comprised 60 Vbeta and 13 Jbeta primers. This table comes from immunoSEQ multiplex PCR, and its TCRdb copy is limited to in-frame clones, with some not included. The data show over 150,000 clones, with roughly 86% seen just once and 4.5% to 5.5% held by the top ten. Sequencing was done on a sample of PBMCs. All receptors derive from a girl under 18 in good health and CMV-seropositive.

The rearrangement uses TRBV9 and TRBJ2-3; tentative D call: TRBD1 (5 bases). The V gene lost 0 bases and the J gene lost 4 bases, with 12 bases spanning the gap. CDR3 length: 15 residues. From germline, CDR1 is SGDLS and CDR2 YYNGEE. The CDR3 sequence: CASSVGRGSADTQYF. The CDR3 DNA reads as TGTGCCAGCAGCGTAGGTAGGGGTTCCGCAGATACGCAGTATTTT. The whole variable domain, remainder taken from reference TRBV9 and TRBJ2-3, is DSGVTQTPKHLITATGQRVTLRCSPRSGDLSVYWYQQSLDQGLQFLIQYYNGEERAKGNILERFSAQQFPDLHSELNLSSLELGDSALYFCASSVGRGSADTQYFGPGTRLTVL.

CDR3: CASSSVIIQGGGGDRSQHF. CDR3 DNA: TGTGCCAGCAGTTCCGTGATCATACAGGGAGGAGGGGGCGATCGGTCCCAGCATTTT. The chain carries TRBV28 and TRBJ1-5, with 7 positions matching TRBD1. Germline V gene lookup returns CDR1 MDHEN and CDR2 SYDVKM. V was clipped by 4 bases and J by 11 bases; unmatched bases: 26. This CDR3 has 19 amino acids.

The rearrangement joins TRBV6-5 to TRBJ1-2, with TRBD1 identical over 9 bases. The CDR3 has 14 residues. CDR1 MNHEY and CDR2 SVGAGI come from the germline V gene. V shed 6 bases, J shed 8 bases, and the junction held 10 bases outside the gene matches. The CDR3 DNA follows: TGTGCCAGCAGCTCGGACAGGGGTCTGGGCGGCTACACCTTC. Amino acid sequence: CASSSDRGLGGYTF.

This clone was recorded only once. This chain joins TRBV4-1 and TRBJ2-3; the D gene is possibly TRBD2 (6 bases). The CDR3 totals 15 residues. The ends were cut back, 1 base at V and 4 bases at J, with 12 bases in the middle. Germline V lookup: CDR1 MGHRA, CDR2 YSYEKL. CDR3 DNA: TGCGCCAGCAGCCAAGTTGTGACTAGGGCAGATACGCAGTATTTT. This encodes CASSQVVTRADTQYF.

The chain joins TRBV5-1 to TRBJ1-3; D is undetermined. The CDR3 totals 15 residues. With 4 bases removed from V and 0 bases from J, the gap between germline ends came to 11 bases. Germline V gene lookup returns CDR1 SGHRS and CDR2 YFSETQ. CDR3 nucleotide sequence: TGCGCCAGCAGCGGCGGCCGGTCCTCTGGAAACACCATATATTTT. As protein: CASSGGRSSGNTIYF.

V and J are TRBV30 and TRBJ1-1; D not resolved. CDR3 length: 13 amino acids. Germline V gives CDR1 GTSNPN, CDR2 SVGIG (reference sequence). The V and J ends lost 0 bases and 1 base respectively, with 6 bases between them. The CDR3 here is CAWSVAENTEAFF. The CDR3, as DNA: TGTGCCTGGAGTGTGGCGGAGAACACTGAAGCTTTCTTT.

The rearrangement joins TRBV28 to TRBJ2-6; D might be TRBD1 (6 bases). Trimming removed 4 bases from V and 2 bases from J, with 9 bases in between. CDR1 and CDR2 (germline): MDHEN, SYDVKM. This CDR3 region has 15 residues. The chain's CDR3 is CASSSDSPGANVLTF. The CDR3 region has the DNA TGTGCCAGCAGTTCGGACAGCCCTGGGGCCAACGTCCTGACTTTC.

This chain uses TRBV6-1 with TRBJ1-1; D gene unclear. The CDR3 is 14 residues long. Germline CDR1 and CDR2: MNHNS and SASEGT. V was trimmed by 7 bases and J by 1 base, leaving 13 bases between them. CDR3 loop: CASTGVRGNTEAFF. The DNA of the CDR3 is TGTGCCAGCACTGGGGTACGGGGGAACACTGAAGCTTTCTTT.

This clone was picked up a small number of times. The chain uses TRBV5-1 and TRBJ2-3; 9 bases line up with TRBD2. The CDR3 runs 17 residues. V lost 0 bases to trimming and J lost 6 bases; unmatched junction nucleotides: 11. The V gene's germline CDR1 is SGHRS and CDR2 YFSETQ. The CDR3 spells CASSLAYTAGGLDTQYF. CDR3 bases: TGCGCCAGCAGCTTGGCCTATACAGCGGGGGGCCTGGATACGCAGTATTTT.

The rearrangement joins TRBV19 to TRBJ1-1, with TRBD1 identical over 8 bases. Per germline, CDR1 LNHDA and CDR2 SQIVND (reference sequence). There are 13 residues in the CDR3. V trimming: 6 bases; J trimming: 10 bases; junction bases outside the gene matches: 10. The CDR3 sequence is CASRGPGQGRAFF. CDR3 DNA sequence: TGTGCCAGTAGAGGGCCTGGACAGGGTAGAGCTTTCTTT.

The CDR3 nucleotides are TGTGCCTGGAGTGTGCCGGCCAGGGCATACTATGGCTACACCTTC. Residues: CAWSVPARAYYGYTF. The chain uses TRBV30 and TRBJ1-2, with a tentative D call TRBD1 (5 bases). V lost 0 bases and J 3 bases, leaving 14 bases between the germline ends. CDR1 is GTSNPN and CDR2 is SVGIG in the germline V gene (reference sequence). This CDR3 has 15 amino acids.

The V and J genes are TRBV7-2 and TRBJ2-7; D is undetermined. Germline CDR1 is SGHTA and CDR2 is FQGNSA. The CDR3 sequence is 14 residues long. The germline V and J ends were trimmed by 3 bases and 2 bases, with 11 bases remaining between them. This CDR3 reads CASSFQSVAYEQYF. Here the CDR3 DNA reads TGTGCCAGCAGCTTCCAATCAGTGGCCTACGAGCAGTACTTC.

The chain combines TRBV11-1 with TRBJ2-2, with 14 bases fitting TRBD2. Trimming at V came to 5 bases and at J to 5 bases, leaving 7 bases not matched to a gene. Germline assignment: CDR1 SGHAT and CDR2 FQDESV (reference sequence). The CDR3 extends over 17 amino acids. CDR3 sequence: CASSKGLAGGTTGELFF. The DNA for the CDR3 is TGTGCCAGCAGCAAAGGACTAGCGGGGGGTACGACCGGGGAGCTGTTTTTT.

This clone showed up just once. This chain links TRBV5-6 with TRBJ1-2; D ambiguous. CDR1 and CDR2 (germline): SGHDT, YYEEEE. The CDR3 runs to 13 residues. Deletions cut 3 bases from V and 10 bases from J, with 16 bases between. The CDR3 bases are TGTGCCAGCAGCTATACCCTGGACGGGGACTACACCTTC. Translated, it gives CASSYTLDGDYTF.

The chain uses TRBV6-5 and TRBJ2-1; 7 bases are a match to TRBD2. The germline CDR1 and CDR2 sequences are MNHEY and SVGAGI. This CDR3 is 16 amino acids long. The V and J ends lost 3 bases and 0 bases, in that order; junction bases with no gene match: 5. CDR3 loop: CASSYMGGSSYNEQFF. The CDR3 DNA is TGTGCCAGCAGTTATATGGGCGGGAGCTCCTACAATGAGCAGTTCTTC.

The genes are TRBV29-1 and TRBJ1-1; 8 bases map to TRBD1. This CDR3 is built from 12 residues. Per the germline V gene, CDR1 is SQVTM and CDR2 is ANQGSEA. V lost 4 bases, J lost 4 bases, and 2 bases stayed unmatched. The CDR3, as DNA: TGCAGCGTTGTTACAGGGGGCACTGAAGCTTTCTTT. Amino acid sequence: CSVVTGGTEAFF.

This clone was counted once. CDR3 region: CASSRRGWVEQYF. The CDR3 DNA reads TGTGCCAGCAGCCGCCGGGGGTGGGTCGAGCAGTACTTC. The V call is TRBV14, the J call TRBJ2-7, with a weak D call TRBD2 (6 bases). V was cut by 4 bases and J by 6 bases, with 13 bases left in between. The germline V gene encodes CDR1 SGHDN and CDR2 FVKESK. The CDR3 has 13 residues.

The V call is TRBV5-1, the J call TRBJ1-2; D gene unclear. V was clipped by 0 bases and J by 8 bases, with 17 bases between them. The V gene's germline CDR1 is SGHRS and CDR2 YFSETQ. The CDR3 has 15 residues. The CDR3, as DNA: TGCGCCAGCAGCTTGGGGAGGGTCGGTGCGGTCGGCTACACCTTC. Translation: CASSLGRVGAVGYTF.

This chain uses TRBV7-8 with TRBJ2-1; 9 bases map to TRBD2. Germline CDR1 reads SGHVS; CDR2 reads FQNEAQ. V was clipped by 4 bases and J by 6 bases; unmatched bases: 7. This CDR3 is 15 amino acids long. CDR3: CASSSAGGRGNEQFF. CDR3 nucleotide sequence: TGTGCCAGCAGCTCCGCGGGGGGGCGGGGCAATGAGCAGTTCTTC.

The V and J genes are TRBV9 and TRBJ2-5, with 12 bases aligning to TRBD2. The CDR3 has 16 residues. J lost 1 base, V lost 2 bases, and 3 bases had no gene match. Germline assignment: CDR1 SGDLS and CDR2 YYNGEE. The CDR3 is CASSVGTSGPQETQYF. As DNA, the CDR3 is TGTGCCAGCAGCGTCGGGACTAGCGGGCCCCAAGAGACCCAGTACTTC. The whole variable domain, remainder taken from reference TRBV9 and TRBJ2-5, is DSGVTQTPKHLITATGQRVTLRCSPRSGDLSVYWYQQSLDQGLQFLIQYYNGEERAKGNILERFSAQQFPDLHSELNLSSLELGDSALYFCASSVGTSGPQETQYFGPGTRLLVL.